This T cell receptor beta chain was observed in a study of brain T cells in children with intractable seizures. Points from the study as a whole: Absence of clones before surgery may stem from lower sequencing depth.

Comments on this clone: Its antigen is as yet unknown.

Time point noted: blood from clinic visit 5 months post-surgery; TSC patient then seizure free. Measured with immunoSEQ multiplex PCR; TCRdb has only the in-frame clones, and not every one. The sample holds approximately 330,000 clones; over 90% are singletons and the top ten take around 5%. The V gene lost 7 bases and the J gene lost 7 bases, with 17 bases spanning the gap. The length of the CDR3 is 15 residues. From germline, CDR1 is LNHDA and CDR2 SQIVND (reference sequence). The receptor's source is a boy in the first two years of life with tuberous sclerosis and intractable seizures. This sequence joins TRBV19 and TRBJ1-6, with D unclear. Sequenced material: peripheral blood, taken more than 4 months after surgery. The CDR3 here is CASKPHRVENSPLHF. CDR3 nucleotides: TGTGCCAGTAAACCCCATAGGGTTGAGAATTCACCCCTCCACTTT.